This entry features one T cell receptor (beta chain) sequence. Its target is not known. At one boundary the junction diverges from the germline segment, which might be a read error. Using immunoSEQ multiplex PCR, the repertoire was profiled, and TCRdb retains in-frame clones only, with some absent. The sample lists some 7,000 clones, over 70% occurring once. This sample was included in a study of T cells after posttransplantation cyclophosphamide. Whole-study findings and limits: Recipient CMV seropositivity and CMV reactivation strongly tracked TRB clonality. Tissue-infiltrating T cells from skin or gut overlapped little with blood T cells.

Looked up from germline, CDR1 is SGHTA and CDR2 is FQGNSA. CDR3 length: 12 residues. The chain employs TRBV7-2 and TRBJ2-1; 8 bases are a match to TRBD2. The clonotype originates from a woman between 45 and 60 years old in good health and a related stem cell transplant donor. The specimen sequenced was memory CD4+ T cells sorted from blood. The CDR3 region is CASSSLGGARIF. In nucleotides, the CDR3 is TGTGCCAGCAGCTCCCTCGGGGGGGCTCGGATCTTC.